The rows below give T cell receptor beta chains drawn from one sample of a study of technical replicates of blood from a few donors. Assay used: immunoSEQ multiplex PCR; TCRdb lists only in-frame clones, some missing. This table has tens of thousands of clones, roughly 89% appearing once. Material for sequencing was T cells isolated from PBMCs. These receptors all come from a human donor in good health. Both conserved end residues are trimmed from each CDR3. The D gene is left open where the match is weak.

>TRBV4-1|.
ASRNLPQGSNYGYT
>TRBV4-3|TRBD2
ASSLLSGSSYNEQF
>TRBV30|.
AWRGENTEAF
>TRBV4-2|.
ASSHGSDEQY
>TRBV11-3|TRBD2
ASSEREGRTDTQY
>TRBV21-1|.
ASGADGRGRGTEAF
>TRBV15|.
ATTRLEETQY
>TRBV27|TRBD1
ASSPQGVWGYSNQPQH
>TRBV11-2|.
ASSLVQGDYGYT
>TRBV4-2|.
ASSPGDASHIQY
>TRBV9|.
ASSVDWGDGYT
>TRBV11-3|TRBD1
ASSSYKDRGLTGELF
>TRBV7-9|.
ASSLGGLDDYGYT
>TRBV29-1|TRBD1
SVLSGTGGGTEAF
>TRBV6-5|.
ASSPGNTGELF
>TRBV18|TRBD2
ASSPSGTSEQY
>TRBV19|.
ASDYYPPGQPQH
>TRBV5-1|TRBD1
ASSHRQGAYEQY
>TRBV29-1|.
SVDRGTEAF
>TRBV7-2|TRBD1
ASSWTGVRGTDTQY
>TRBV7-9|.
ASTLPVLNTEAF
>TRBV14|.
ASSPYWGPGELF